These T cell receptor beta chains were read from a single sample in a study of tumor and adjacent non-tumor tissue in lung cancer. TCRdb reprocessed the multiplex PCR reads via MiXCR and lists one record per CDR3 protein. The sample contains fewer than 100,000 distinct CDR3 sequences, over 60% of which appear only once. The specimen sequenced was lung tumor tissue. The source is a woman aged 40-49 years with non-small cell lung cancer. Both conserved end residues are part of each CDR3. Each record gives: V gene, D gene, J gene, CDR3 length, clone size, CDR3 protein, CDR3 DNA. D genes are given only for firm matches. Clone size appears in some rows only: once, few, many, or a class for an expanded clone.

V gene: TRBV29-1
D gene: NA
J gene: TRBJ2-1
CDR3 length: 16
clone size: NA
CDR3 protein: CSVAGPGAPYSNEQFF
CDR3 DNA: TGCAGCGTTGCTGGGCCGGGAGCGCCATACAGCAATGAACAGTTCTTC

V gene: TRBV6-2/TRBV6-3
D gene: NA
J gene: TRBJ2-3
CDR3 length: 19
clone size: NA
CDR3 protein: CASSSLLEGGLESPDTQYF
CDR3 DNA: TGTGCCAGCAGTAGTCTACTAGAGGGGGGGCTCGAGTCCCCAGATACGCAGTATTTT

V gene: TRBV5-4
D gene: TRBD2
J gene: TRBJ2-7
CDR3 length: 15
clone size: many
CDR3 protein: CASSLAGVRAYEQYF
CDR3 DNA: TGTGCCAGCAGCTTAGCGGGAGTAAGGGCCTACGAGCAGTACTTC

V gene: TRBV4-1
D gene: TRBD1
J gene: TRBJ2-7
CDR3 length: 15
clone size: NA
CDR3 protein: CVSTQWTGDRYEQYF
CDR3 DNA: TGCGTCAGCACCCAATGGACAGGGGATCGTTACGAGCAGTACTTC

V gene: TRBV7-9
D gene: NA
J gene: TRBJ1-1
CDR3 length: 13
clone size: many
CDR3 protein: CASSFREGERAFF
CDR3 DNA: TGTGCCAGCAGCTTTAGAGAAGGGGAGAGAGCTTTCTTT

V gene: TRBV11-2
D gene: NA
J gene: TRBJ2-1
CDR3 length: 16
clone size: NA
CDR3 protein: CASGLARTDSYNEQFF
CDR3 DNA: TGTGCCAGCGGCTTAGCACGGACAGACTCCTACAATGAGCAGTTTTTC

V gene: TRBV6-5
D gene: NA
J gene: TRBJ2-5
CDR3 length: 16
clone size: few
CDR3 protein: CASSNPSGEGKETQYF
CDR3 DNA: TGTGCCAGCAGTAACCCCTCGGGAGAAGGAAAAGAGACCCAGTACTTC

V gene: TRBV11-2
D gene: NA
J gene: TRBJ2-1
CDR3 length: 16
clone size: NA
CDR3 protein: CASSLGPLAGRNEHFF
CDR3 DNA: TGTGCCAGCAGCTTAGGGCCACTAGCAGGGCGCAATGAACACTTCTTC

V gene: TRBV11-3
D gene: NA
J gene: TRBJ1-2
CDR3 length: 15
clone size: NA
CDR3 protein: CASSRLARSNYGYTF
CDR3 DNA: TGTGCCAGCTCCCGGCTGGCCAGGTCTAACTATGGCTACACATTC

V gene: TRBV11-2
D gene: NA
J gene: TRBJ1-1
CDR3 length: 16
clone size: few
CDR3 protein: CASSLELGLADTEAFF
CDR3 DNA: TGTGCTAGCAGTTTAGAGTTAGGCCTGGCGGACACTGAAGCTTTCTTT

V gene: TRBV20-1
D gene: NA
J gene: TRBJ2-7
CDR3 length: 14
clone size: many
CDR3 protein: CSATTGVYGYEQYF
CDR3 DNA: TGCAGTGCAACCACCGGGGTATACGGCTACGAGCAGTACTTC

V gene: TRBV11-3
D gene: NA
J gene: TRBJ2-5
CDR3 length: 13
clone size: NA
CDR3 protein: CASSLTVQETQYF
CDR3 DNA: TGTGCCAGCAGCTTGACGGTCCAAGAGACCCAGTACTTC

V gene: TRBV29-1
D gene: TRBD1
J gene: TRBJ2-5
CDR3 length: 15
clone size: NA
CDR3 protein: CRVVVWDRSQETQYF
CDR3 DNA: TGCAGAGTTGTAGTATGGGACAGGAGTCAAGAGACCCAATACTTC

V gene: TRBV11-2
D gene: TRBD2
J gene: TRBJ2-7
CDR3 length: 15
clone size: NA
CDR3 protein: CVSSHPRTSGYEQYF
CDR3 DNA: TGTGTCAGCAGCCATCCCAGGACTAGCGGATACGAGCAGTACTTC

V gene: TRBV6-4
D gene: NA
J gene: TRBJ2-1
CDR3 length: 15
clone size: medium-sized
CDR3 protein: CASSARGAESNEQFF
CDR3 DNA: TGTGCCAGCAGTGCACGGGGGGCAGAAAGCAATGAGCAGTTCTTC

V gene: TRBV6-1
D gene: NA
J gene: TRBJ2-1
CDR3 length: 15
clone size: once
CDR3 protein: CVSRGAVQGRCEQFF
CDR3 DNA: TGTGTCAGCAGAGGGGCGGTCCAGGGTCGGTGTGAGCAGTTCTTC

V gene: TRBV12-3/TRBV12-4
D gene: TRBD1
J gene: TRBJ2-2
CDR3 length: 15
clone size: NA
CDR3 protein: CASRGDRVGTGELLF
CDR3 DNA: TGTGCTAGCAGAGGGGACAGGGTTGGAACCGGGGAGCTGTTATTT

V gene: TRBV29-1
D gene: NA
J gene: TRBJ2-3
CDR3 length: 12
clone size: NA
CDR3 protein: CSPSFGVDTQYF
CDR3 DNA: TGCAGCCCAAGCTTCGGTGTAGATACGCAATATTTT

V gene: TRBV5-1
D gene: TRBD2
J gene: TRBJ2-1
CDR3 length: 15
clone size: NA
CDR3 protein: CASSLGLAGYNDQFF
CDR3 DNA: TGCGCCAGCAGCTTGGGGCTAGCGGGGTACAATGACCAGTTCTTC

V gene: TRBV5-1
D gene: NA
J gene: TRBJ1-2
CDR3 length: 14
clone size: few
CDR3 protein: CASSLVSSNYGYTF
CDR3 DNA: TGCGCCAGCAGCTTGGTCAGTTCTAACTATGGCTACACCTTC

V gene: TRBV10-1
D gene: NA
J gene: TRBJ1-1
CDR3 length: 13
clone size: NA
CDR3 protein: CASRKAKNTEAFF
CDR3 DNA: TGCGCCAGCAGAAAGGCCAAGAACACTGAAGCTTTCTTT

V gene: TRBV6-5
D gene: NA
J gene: TRBJ2-7
CDR3 length: 15
clone size: NA
CDR3 protein: CASSRTSFSSYDQYF
CDR3 DNA: TGTGCCAGTAGCCGAACCAGTTTTAGTTCCTACGATCAGTACTTC

V gene: TRBV12-3/TRBV12-4
D gene: TRBD2
J gene: TRBJ2-1
CDR3 length: 14
clone size: NA
CDR3 protein: CTSRPTSGLNEQFF
CDR3 DNA: TGTACCAGCAGACCAACTAGCGGATTAAATGAGCAGTTCTTC

V gene: TRBV20-1
D gene: NA
J gene: TRBJ2-5
CDR3 length: 12
clone size: many
CDR3 protein: CSARTDLETQYF
CDR3 DNA: TGCAGTGCTAGAACAGACTTGGAGACCCAGTACTTC

V gene: TRBV20-1
D gene: TRBD2
J gene: TRBJ2-3
CDR3 length: 17
clone size: few
CDR3 protein: CSAREERGGGGTDTQYF
CDR3 DNA: TGCAGTGCTAGAGAGGAGCGGGGGGGTGGAGGCACAGATACGCAGTATTTT

V gene: TRBV4-2
D gene: NA
J gene: TRBJ2-6
CDR3 length: 12
clone size: few
CDR3 protein: CANSQDINVLTF
CDR3 DNA: TGTGCCAACAGCCAAGATATCAATGTCCTGACTTTC

V gene: TRBV6-1
D gene: NA
J gene: TRBJ2-3
CDR3 length: 15
clone size: NA
CDR3 protein: CASPPDGGRTDTQYF
CDR3 DNA: TGTGCCAGCCCCCCAGACGGGGGGCGCACAGATACGCAGTATTTT

V gene: TRBV12-3/TRBV12-4
D gene: NA
J gene: TRBJ1-2
CDR3 length: 15
clone size: NA
CDR3 protein: CASSDTGFHEYGYIF
CDR3 DNA: TGTGCCAGCAGTGATACAGGATTCCACGAATATGGCTACATCTTC

V gene: TRBV19
D gene: TRBD1
J gene: TRBJ1-2
CDR3 length: 15
clone size: NA
CDR3 protein: CASSIFGQVYYGYTF
CDR3 DNA: TGTGCCAGTAGTATCTTCGGACAGGTATACTATGGCTACACCTTC

V gene: TRBV6-1
D gene: NA
J gene: TRBJ1-5
CDR3 length: 15
clone size: NA
CDR3 protein: CASSEAPGDNQPLHF
CDR3 DNA: TGTGCCAGCAGTGAAGCGCCTGGTGACAATCAGCCCCTGCATTTT

V gene: TRBV20-1
D gene: NA
J gene: TRBJ2-3
CDR3 length: 13
clone size: NA
CDR3 protein: CSVSSGFTDTQYF
CDR3 DNA: TGCAGTGTTAGTAGCGGATTCACAGATACGCAGTATTTT

V gene: TRBV11-3
D gene: NA
J gene: TRBJ1-5
CDR3 length: 13
clone size: once
CDR3 protein: CVISLQENQPQHF
CDR3 DNA: TGTGTCATCAGCTTACAAGAGAATCAGCCCCAGCATTTT

V gene: TRBV6-1
D gene: NA
J gene: TRBJ2-3
CDR3 length: 13
clone size: NA
CDR3 protein: CASSGPHLETQYF
CDR3 DNA: TGTGCCAGCAGTGGACCCCATCTGGAAACGCAGTATTTT

V gene: TRBV10-2
D gene: TRBD2
J gene: TRBJ2-3
CDR3 length: 17
clone size: NA
CDR3 protein: CANSEGMLAGRADTRYF
CDR3 DNA: TGCGCCAACAGTGAAGGAATGCTAGCGGGGAGGGCAGATACGCGGTATTTT

V gene: TRBV29-1
D gene: NA
J gene: TRBJ2-7
CDR3 length: 12
clone size: NA
CDR3 protein: CSVGISNHEHYF
CDR3 DNA: TGCAGCGTTGGAATTAGTAACCACGAGCACTACTTC

V gene: TRBV14
D gene: NA
J gene: TRBJ1-5
CDR3 length: 18
clone size: many
CDR3 protein: CASSPLSTPGVIEQPQHF
CDR3 DNA: TGTGCCAGCAGCCCACTATCGACACCAGGGGTGATAGAACAGCCCCAGCATTTT

V gene: TRBV11-3
D gene: NA
J gene: TRBJ2-6
CDR3 length: 22
clone size: NA
CDR3 protein: CACSLEGIIYSSPSSGANVLTF
CDR3 DNA: TGTGCCTGCAGCTTAGAAGGTATAATTTACTCGTCACCAAGTTCTGGGGCCAACGTCCTGACTTTC

V gene: TRBV6-5
D gene: NA
J gene: TRBJ1-3
CDR3 length: 16
clone size: NA
CDR3 protein: CASSHSQGSSGNTIYF
CDR3 DNA: TGTGCCAGCAGTCACTCTCAGGGTTCCTCTGGGAACACCATATATTTT

V gene: TRBV20-1
D gene: TRBD1
J gene: TRBJ2-1
CDR3 length: 16
clone size: NA
CDR3 protein: CSVSGPGTGGIDEQFF
CDR3 DNA: TGCAGTGTTAGCGGGCCCGGGACAGGGGGCATCGATGAGCAGTTCTTC

V gene: TRBV4-1
D gene: TRBD1
J gene: TRBJ2-7
CDR3 length: 16
clone size: NA
CDR3 protein: CASRQNWRTGRYEQYF
CDR3 DNA: TGCGCCAGCAGACAAAACTGGAGGACAGGGCGGTACGAGCAGTACTTC

V gene: TRBV4-1
D gene: TRBD2
J gene: TRBJ2-7
CDR3 length: 16
clone size: NA
CDR3 protein: CASSQNTSAGVYEQYF
CDR3 DNA: TGCGCCAGCAGCCAAAACACTTCGGCGGGAGTCTACGAGCAGTACTTC

V gene: TRBV11-2
D gene: TRBD2
J gene: TRBJ2-1
CDR3 length: 14
clone size: NA
CDR3 protein: CASSLGTSYNEHFF
CDR3 DNA: TGTGCTAGCAGCTTAGGGACTAGTTACAATGAGCACTTCTTC

V gene: TRBV7-9
D gene: NA
J gene: TRBJ2-5
CDR3 length: 17
clone size: NA
CDR3 protein: CASSLGRVFGIQETQYF
CDR3 DNA: TGTGCCAGCAGCTTAGGTCGGGTTTTCGGGATCCAAGAGACCCAATACTTC

V gene: TRBV11-2
D gene: NA
J gene: TRBJ1-1
CDR3 length: 14
clone size: NA
CDR3 protein: CASSPNKGGTGAFF
CDR3 DNA: TGTGCCAGCAGCCCCAACAAGGGAGGCACTGGAGCTTTCTTT

V gene: TRBV5-6
D gene: TRBD1
J gene: TRBJ1-1
CDR3 length: 15
clone size: NA
CDR3 protein: CASSFRGTGHPEVFF
CDR3 DNA: TGTGCCAGCAGCTTTAGGGGGACAGGGCACCCTGAAGTTTTCTTT

V gene: TRBV30
D gene: NA
J gene: TRBJ1-6
CDR3 length: 17
clone size: many
CDR3 protein: CAWNPSQTAAYNSPLHF
CDR3 DNA: TGTGCCTGGAACCCCTCCCAGACAGCAGCCTATAATTCACCCCTCCACTTT

V gene: TRBV20-1
D gene: NA
J gene: TRBJ1-2
CDR3 length: 13
clone size: NA
CDR3 protein: CSARVQPNYGYTF
CDR3 DNA: TGCAGTGCTAGAGTACAGCCCAATTATGGCTACACTTTC

V gene: TRBV12-3/TRBV12-4
D gene: TRBD2
J gene: TRBJ2-5
CDR3 length: 21
clone size: NA
CDR3 protein: CASSLGWGRQAGGLPQETQYF
CDR3 DNA: TGTGCCAGCAGTTTAGGATGGGGCCGACAAGCGGGGGGACTACCCCAAGAGACCCAGTACTTC

V gene: TRBV7-8
D gene: TRBD2
J gene: TRBJ2-7
CDR3 length: 14
clone size: NA
CDR3 protein: CASTSTSGIYEQYF
CDR3 DNA: TGTGCCAGCACTTCGACTAGCGGGATATACGAGCAGTACTTC

V gene: TRBV11-2
D gene: NA
J gene: TRBJ2-5
CDR3 length: 13
clone size: NA
CDR3 protein: CAISRGTQVNQYF
CDR3 DNA: TGTGCCATCTCGAGGGGGACACAAGTGAACCAGTACTTC

V gene: TRBV11-2
D gene: NA
J gene: TRBJ1-6
CDR3 length: 17
clone size: once
CDR3 protein: CSSSSTFGGALNSPLHF
CDR3 DNA: TGTTCCAGCAGCTCCACCTTCGGGGGCGCCCTTAACTCACCCCTCCACTTT